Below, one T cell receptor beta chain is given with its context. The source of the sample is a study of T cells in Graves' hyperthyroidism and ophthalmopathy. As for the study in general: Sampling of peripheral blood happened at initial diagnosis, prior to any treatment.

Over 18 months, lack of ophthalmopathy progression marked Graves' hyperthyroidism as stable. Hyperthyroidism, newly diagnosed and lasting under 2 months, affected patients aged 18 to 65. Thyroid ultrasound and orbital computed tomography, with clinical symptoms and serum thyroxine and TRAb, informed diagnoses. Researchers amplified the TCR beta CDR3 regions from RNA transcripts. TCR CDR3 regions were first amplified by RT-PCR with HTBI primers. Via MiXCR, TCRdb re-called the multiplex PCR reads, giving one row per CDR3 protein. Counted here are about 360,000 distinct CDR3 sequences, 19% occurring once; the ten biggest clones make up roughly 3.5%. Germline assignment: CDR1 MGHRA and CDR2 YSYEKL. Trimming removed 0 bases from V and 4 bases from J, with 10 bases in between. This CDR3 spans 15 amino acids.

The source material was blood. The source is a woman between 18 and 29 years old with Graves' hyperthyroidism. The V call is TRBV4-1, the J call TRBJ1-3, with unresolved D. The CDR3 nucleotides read TGCGCCAGCAGCCAAGAAGAGGTGGCCGGAAACACCATATATTTT. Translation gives CASSQEEVAGNTIYF.